This T cell receptor beta chain was retrieved from a study of blood T cells in healthy people across ages. Study results and caveats: There were more naive CD4+ cells and higher diversity in long-lived donors than in aged donors. Significant beta diversity loss was already apparent by age roughly 40, declining roughly linearly.

Every donor gave 9 to 10 milliliters of peripheral blood. For this clonotype: Antigen: not known.

This CDR3 is 15 amino acids long. V was cut by 0 bases and J by 2 bases, with 11 bases left in between. Per the germline V gene, CDR1 is GTSNPN and CDR2 is SVGIG (reference sequence). Alongside a J-beta primer mix, a sample-barcoded 5' primer served in a second PCR lasting about 7 to 12 cycles. In TCRdb, the 5' RACE reads were re-called with MiXCR into one record per CDR3 protein. The table shows some 710,000 distinct CDR3 sequences, with 46% occurring only once. The sequenced sample consisted of blood. The chain joins TRBV30 to TRBJ1-3; D is unclear. This sequence was found in a man older than 75 in good health. In DNA form, the CDR3 reads TGTGCCTGGAGTGTCATAGGCGGAACTGGAAACACCATATATTTT. Protein sequence: CAWSVIGGTGNTIYF.